This entry lists 32 T cell receptor beta chains sequenced from one sample in a study of graft-versus-host responses after intestinal transplantation. TCRdb's table, derived via immunoSEQ multiplex PCR, lists solely in-frame clones and lacks some. The top ten clones hold under 0.95% of a sample with approximately 20,000 clones, approximately 40% of them seen once. The material was alloreactive CD4+ T cells from a mixed lymphocyte reaction culture, obtained before intestinal transplant. This sample's subset: CFSE-low proliferating T cells sorted from roughly six-day pre-transplant mixed lymphocyte reaction (GvH or HvG direction). These TCRs come from a human patient who received an intestinal transplant.

The V and J genes are TRBV11-2 and TRBJ1-6; a possible D gene is TRBD1 (5 bases). Germline CDR1 is SGHAT and CDR2 is FQNNGV. This CDR3 is built from 16 residues. V lost 5 bases and J 6 bases, leaving 17 bases between the germline ends. The CDR3, as DNA: TGTGCCAGCAGCCCTCGTGGGGGAAGGGTTAATTCACCCCTCCACTTT. Translated, it gives CASSPRGGRVNSPLHF.

The chain links TRBV19 to TRBJ2-1, with D tentatively TRBD2 (5 bases). The length of the CDR3 is 15 residues. V was clipped by 3 bases and J by 3 bases, with 12 bases between them. CDR1 is LNHDA and CDR2 is SQIVND in the germline V gene (reference sequence). CDR3: CASSMRVLNYNEQFF. CDR3 nucleotide sequence: TGTGCCAGTAGTATGCGGGTCCTAAACTACAATGAGCAGTTCTTC.

The rearrangement uses TRBV6-1 and TRBJ1-1; D is possibly TRBD1 (6 bases). Germline V gene lookup returns CDR1 MNHNS and CDR2 SASEGT. The CDR3 contains 14 residues. V lost 6 bases to trimming and J lost 2 bases, with 13 bases between them. The CDR3 loop is CASRFGQRNTEAFF. As DNA, the CDR3 is TGTGCCAGCAGGTTCGGACAGCGAAACACTGAAGCTTTCTTT.

The V call is TRBV9, the J call TRBJ1-6; weak D call: TRBD1 (6 bases). Germline values: CDR1 SGDLS, CDR2 YYNGEE. Trimming left V 3 bases short and J 4 bases short, with 11 bases between. The CDR3 consists of 15 residues. This chain's CDR3 is CASSAGAGYNSPLHF. For the CDR3, the DNA is TGTGCCAGCAGCGCAGGGGCCGGTTATAATTCACCCCTCCACTTT.

The CDR3 loop reads CASSLGLRQRNSPLHF. In DNA, the CDR3 is TGTGCCAGCAGCTTAGGCCTTCGGCAACGAAATTCACCCCTCCACTTT. The chain couples TRBV13 to TRBJ1-6; D remains unclear. V gave up 0 bases and J gave up 7 bases, with 13 bases separating them. Germline V lookup: CDR1 PRHDT, CDR2 FYEKMQ (reference sequence). The CDR3 consists of 16 residues.

This clone was found a few times. V is TRBV29-1 and J is TRBJ1-2; D ambiguous. The germline V gene encodes CDR1 SQVTM and CDR2 ANQGSEA. CDR3 length: 11 amino acids. Trimming shortened V by 7 bases and J by 2 bases, and 8 bases separated the two germline ends. CDR3 DNA: TGCAGCGCCGACAAAAACTATGGCTACACCTTC. Its translation is CSADKNYGYTF.

This chain links TRBV11-2 with TRBJ2-7, with a tentative D call TRBD2 (5 bases). Germline CDR1 is SGHAT and CDR2 is FQNNGV. Trimming removed 2 bases from V and 2 bases from J, with 10 bases in between. This CDR3 spans 14 amino acids. CDR3 sequence reads: CASSLTGVAYEQYF. CDR3 in DNA: TGTGCCAGCAGCTTAACCGGGGTGGCCTACGAGCAGTACTTC.

In its sample, this clone ranks as medium-sized (0.01 to 0.1%). CDR3 protein: CASSPDRSPRQYF. The CDR3 DNA is TGCGCCAGCAGCCCGGACAGGAGTCCACGGCAGTACTTC. The rearrangement joins TRBV5-1 to TRBJ2-7; TRBD1 matches 7 bases. The germline gives CDR1 SGHRS, CDR2 YFSETQ. This CDR3 comprises 13 residues. Unmatched junction bases numbered 10, after V lost 4 bases and J lost 9 bases.

This chain connects TRBV7-9 to TRBJ2-7, with D perhaps TRBD1 (6 bases). Germline loops: CDR1 SEHNR, CDR2 FQNEAQ (reference sequence). V was clipped by 2 bases and J by 2 bases, with 13 bases between them. CDR3 length: 15 residues. CDR3 in DNA: TGTGCCAGCAGCTTATCGGCAGGGGATACCTACGAGCAGTACTTC. Its protein product is CASSLSAGDTYEQYF.

The rearrangement joins TRBV9 to TRBJ1-1, with D possibly matching TRBD1 (6 bases). The CDR3 loop spans 18 amino acids. Germline CDR1 reads SGDLS; CDR2 reads YYNGEE. The germline V and J ends were trimmed by 0 bases and 1 base, with 19 bases remaining between them. CDR3 DNA: TGTGCCAGCAGCGTAGCCCCGCCCGGGACATCGGAGAACACTGAAGCTTTCTTT. It translates to CASSVAPPGTSENTEAFF.

The V call is TRBV5-5, the J call TRBJ2-1, with no clear D. CDR1 is SGHKS and CDR2 is YYEKEE in the germline V gene (reference sequence). The CDR3 spans 16 residues. V was clipped by 0 bases and J by 6 bases, with 16 bases between them. Here the CDR3 DNA reads TGTGCCAGCAGCTTGGCCGGGCCCTCCCCCGCCAATGAGCAGTTCTTC. It codes for CASSLAGPSPANEQFF.

This clone was observed a few times. This chain links TRBV27 with TRBJ1-2; TRBD1 might be the D (5 bases). Trimming took off 0 bases at V and 8 bases at J, with 13 bases between the two ends. Germline assignment: CDR1 MNHEY and CDR2 SMNVEV (reference sequence). The CDR3 sequence is 14 residues long. CDR3 amino acids: CASSLSRGSEGYTF. As DNA, the CDR3 is TGTGCCAGCAGTTTATCGAGGGGTAGCGAGGGCTACACCTTC.

This chain uses TRBV7-9 with TRBJ2-5; 7 nucleotides match TRBD1. Near its end, the DNA agrees better with TRBJ2-7, so the J call may be wrong. Germline CDR1 and CDR2: SEHNR and FQNEAQ (reference sequence). CDR3 length equals 16 residues. The DNA of the CDR3 is TGTGCCAGCAGCTTTGGCGCCGGGACAGTGGTCTACGAGCAGTACTTC. Residues: CASSFGAGTVVYEQYF.

The gene calls are TRBV10-3 and TRBJ2-1; maybe TRBD2 (6 bases). Germline values: CDR1 ENHRY, CDR2 SYGVKD. The CDR3 is 16 residues long. With 6 bases removed from V and 2 bases from J, the gap between germline ends came to 17 bases. The CDR3 loop reads CAIRGPGTQAYNEQFF. The CDR3 DNA reads TGTGCCATCAGGGGGCCCGGGACTCAAGCCTACAATGAGCAGTTCTTC.

The chain has TRBV4-1 and TRBJ2-2, with TRBD1 matching 10 bases. Looked up from germline, CDR1 is MGHRA and CDR2 is YSYEKL. The CDR3 extends over 16 amino acids. Trimming removed 2 bases from V and 7 bases from J; junction bases left unmatched: 7. The CDR3 DNA reads as TGCGCCAGCAGCCAAATAGGGACAGGGGCTGTCGGGGAGCTGTTTTTT. Its translation: CASSQIGTGAVGELFF.

J is TRBJ2-1 and V is TRBV12-5, with TRBD2 matching 8 bases. V lost 5 bases to trimming and J lost 2 bases; unmatched junction nucleotides: 8. The CDR3 runs 16 residues. Germline values: CDR1 LGHNT, CDR2 FRNRAP. The CDR3 DNA follows: TGTGCTAGTGGTGTCATAGCGGGGCGGCCCTACAATGAGCAGTTCTTC. Protein sequence: CASGVIAGRPYNEQFF.

The chain employs TRBV5-1 and TRBJ2-7; D is possibly TRBD1 (5 bases). This CDR3 contains 15 residues. Trimming removed 0 bases at V and 0 bases at J, with 10 bases between. The germline V gene has CDR1 SGHRS and CDR2 YFSETQ. The CDR3 nucleotides are TGCGCCAGCAGCTTGGGACAGTCTAGCTCCTACGAGCAGTACTTC. Translating it yields CASSLGQSSSYEQYF. Based on the CDR3 plus reference TRBV5-1 and TRBJ2-7, the full variable domain is KAGVTQTPRYLIKTRGQQVTLSCSPISGHRSVSWYQQTPGQGLQFLFEYFSETQRNKGNFPGRFSGRQFSNSRSEMNVSTLELGDSALYLCASSLGQSSSYEQYFGPGTRLTVT.

J is TRBJ2-3 and V is TRBV6-5; D unresolved. The germline gives CDR1 MNHEY, CDR2 SVGAGI. Trimming pared 2 bases from V and 6 bases from J, leaving 9 bases between. The CDR3 runs to 13 residues. This CDR3 is CASSYGYADTQYF. Here the CDR3 DNA reads TGTGCCAGCAGTTACGGTTATGCCGATACGCAGTATTTT.

This clone was found a few times. The chain links TRBV6-5 to TRBJ1-6; no firm D call. The CDR3 covers 15 residues. Germline CDR1 MNHEY, CDR2 SVGAGI. Trimming took 8 bases from V and 2 from J, leaving 13 bases between them. CDR3 nucleotides: TGTGCCAGCCGTACGGCAAGCGCCTATAATTCACCCCTCCACTTT. It codes for CASRTASAYNSPLHF.

This clone was recorded a few times. The CDR3 nucleotides read TGTGCCAGCAGTTATCTGTATTTGAACACTGAAGCTTTCTTT. It yields the protein CASSYLYLNTEAFF. J is TRBJ1-1 and V is TRBV6-9; D gene unclear. This CDR3 spans 14 amino acids. The germline V gene has CDR1 MNHGY and CDR2 SVAAGI. Trimming cost V 2 bases and J 0 bases, with 7 bases left between them.

J is TRBJ2-7 and V is TRBV7-9; 8 positions agree with TRBD1. V shed 5 bases, J shed 7 bases, and the junction held 7 bases outside the gene matches. Germline V gives CDR1 SEHNR, CDR2 FQNEAQ (reference sequence). This CDR3 is 13 amino acids long. CDR3 in DNA: TGTGCCAGCAGCAGGACAGGGAGGAGAGAGCAGTACTTC. Amino acids: CASSRTGRREQYF. Full variable domain (remainder filled in from reference TRBV7-9 and TRBJ2-7): DTGVSQNPRHKITKRGQNVTFRCDPISEHNRLYWYRQTLGQGPEFLTYFQNEAQLEKSRLLSDRFSAERPKGSFSTLEIQRTEQGDSAMYLCASSRTGRREQYFGPGTRLTVT.

This CDR3 is CASSRLQGWSNQPQHF. The CDR3 nucleotides are TGTGCCAGTAGCCGTCTACAGGGATGGAGCAATCAGCCCCAGCATTTT. The chain has TRBV19 and TRBJ1-5; weak D call: TRBD1 (6 bases). V lost 6 bases to trimming and J lost 1 base, with 16 bases between them. There are 16 residues in the CDR3. Per germline, CDR1 LNHDA and CDR2 SQIVND (reference sequence).

The rearrangement links TRBV27 to TRBJ2-3, with D unclear. Per germline, CDR1 MNHEY and CDR2 SMNVEV (reference sequence). The CDR3 contains 13 residues. The germline V and J ends were trimmed by 3 bases and 5 bases, with 9 bases remaining between them. CDR3 DNA sequence: TGTGCCAGCAGTTTGGGTCTATTAGATACGCAGTATTTT. Residues: CASSLGLLDTQYF.

As concerns this clone: One junction end does not reproduce the germline sequence, and a read error may be involved. The chain is built from TRBV2 and TRBJ1-6; 9 positions agree with TRBD1. The CDR3 has 17 residues. Germline loops: CDR1 SNHLY, CDR2 FYNNEI. CDR3 bases: TGTGCCAGCAGTCAGCAGGGACAGGGAGTACGAAATTCACCCCTCCAGTTT. This encodes CASSQQGQGVRNSPLQF. The entire variable domain, with the rest obtained from reference TRBV2 and TRBJ1-6, is as follows: EPEVTQTPSHQVTQMGQEVILRCVPISNHLYFYWYRQILGQKVEFLVSFYNNEISEKSEIFDDQFSVERPDGSNFTLKIRSTKLEDSAMYFCASSQQGQGVRNSPLQFGNGTRLTVT.

To note about this clone: Other DNA sequences from this sample encode an identical CDR3 as well. The CDR3 DNA reads TGTGCCAGCAGTGGAGGGGTGGGGGAGCAGTACTTC. As protein: CASSGGVGEQYF. The chain couples TRBV2 to TRBJ2-7; D may be TRBD1 or TRBD2 (5 bases each). Germline CDR1 and CDR2: SNHLY and FYNNEI. This CDR3 has 12 amino acids. Trimming removed 4 bases at V and 7 bases at J, with 11 bases between.

A few counts support this clone. The gene calls are TRBV5-1 and TRBJ1-1; the match to TRBD1 covers 8 bases. The CDR3 runs 17 residues. Losses at the gene ends were 5 bases for V and 3 bases for J; bases not matched to a gene: 15. Germline V gene lookup returns CDR1 SGHRS and CDR2 YFSETQ. The CDR3 region is CASREDRGQITYTEAFF. CDR3 nucleotide sequence: TGCGCCAGCAGAGAAGACAGGGGCCAAATTACCTACACTGAAGCTTTCTTT.

This clone was found a few times. This chain connects TRBV4-1 to TRBJ1-1; D gene uncertain. Trimming pared 1 base from V and 6 bases from J, leaving 12 bases between. The length of the CDR3 is 14 residues. Per germline, CDR1 MGHRA and CDR2 YSYEKL. The CDR3 spells CASSQASGFSEAFF. CDR3 bases: TGCGCCAGCAGCCAAGCTTCGGGGTTTTCTGAAGCTTTCTTT.

This chain uses TRBV20-1 with TRBJ2-3; no clear D. Trimming removed 3 bases from V and 6 bases from J, with 7 bases in between. Per germline, CDR1 DFQATT and CDR2 SNEGSKA (reference sequence). The CDR3 extends over 11 amino acids. Here the CDR3 DNA reads TGCAGTGCTAGTAAGATCGATACGCAGTATTTT. Its protein is CSASKIDTQYF.

V gene TRBV6-5 combines with J gene TRBJ1-5, with TRBD1 as a possible D gene (6 bases). Germline CDR1 is MNHEY and CDR2 is SVGAGI. The CDR3 sequence is 15 residues long. V lost 5 bases, J lost 6 bases, and 17 bases lay in between. CDR3 bases: TGTGCCAGCAGTGTTCAGGGGACCCCCGGTCAGCCCCAGCATTTT. Translation: CASSVQGTPGQPQHF.

By share, this clone ranks as medium-sized. The chain couples TRBV27 to TRBJ1-5, with a tentative D call TRBD1 (5 bases). V was shortened by 3 bases and J by 11 bases, with 17 bases between the two germline ends. The CDR3 sequence is 14 residues long. Germline assignment: CDR1 MNHEY and CDR2 SMNVEV (reference sequence). The CDR3, as DNA: TGTGCCAGCAGTTTTGCAGGGCGGGAAACGTCCCAGCATTTT. Amino acid sequence: CASSFAGRETSQHF.

The chain recombines TRBV10-3 with TRBJ2-2; D may match TRBD1 or TRBD2 (5 bases each). V gave up 11 bases and J gave up 3 bases, with 22 bases separating them. This CDR3 has 16 residues. Germline-derived CDR1 and CDR2 are ENHRY and SYGVKD. Here the CDR3 DNA reads TGTGCCGCCCAATTCGACCGGGGCCCCTACACCGGGGAGCTGTTTTTT. Translated, it gives CAAQFDRGPYTGELFF.

This clone has a handful of counts. The chain joins TRBV10-3 to TRBJ1-6; 7 bases are shared with TRBD1. CDR3 length: 14 residues. Trimming took 8 bases from V and 5 from J; bases not matched to a gene: 6. Germline values: CDR1 ENHRY, CDR2 SYGVKD. In nucleotides, the CDR3 is TGTGCCATCTCACCCGGGACAGATAATTCACCCCTCCACTTT. Translation: CAISPGTDNSPLHF.